The TCR beta chain described here comes from a study of blood T cell repertoires in COVID-19. Across the whole study: Collection of acute and convalescent COVID-19 samples took place in the United States, Italy and Spain. Sources were T cells, B-cell-depleted T cells, or PBMCs; the material itself was cDNA or gDNA.

Clones were sequenced by immunoSEQ multiplex PCR, and TCRdb holds only the in-frame ones, with some missing. The sample shows 150,000 to 200,000 clones, 85% to 90% of them seen only once. The V and J ends lost 1 base and 7 bases respectively, with 16 bases between them. The V gene's germline CDR1 is LGHNA and CDR2 YSLEER. This CDR3 has 15 amino acids. During active infection, Seattle patients enrolled and were then monitored through disease. This TCR was sampled from a woman aged 65 to 85 with COVID-19, enrolled during active disease. Sample: peripheral blood. V gene TRBV4-3 combines with J gene TRBJ1-2; D gene uncertain. The CDR3 DNA is TGCGCCAGCAGCCAAGTGGGCGCCCCCGCGAGTGGCTACACCTTC. Amino acid sequence: CASSQVGAPASGYTF.